This is a list of T cell receptor beta chains from one sample in a study of regulatory and conventional T cells in RAG deficiency. TCRdb's copy holds only in-frame clones and misses some; the assay was immunoSEQ multiplex PCR. The sample has about 20,000 clones; about 91% are singletons. These data were likewise used in another study, on regulatory T cells.

The specimen was Tregs sorted from blood. Receptors originate from a human donor in good health. Both conserved end residues are part of each CDR3.

j_call | v_call | cdr3_aa
TRBJ1-1 | TRBV19 | CASSISHLIHGAARAEAFF
TRBJ1-2 | TRBV19 | CASSIGRGGPYGYTF
TRBJ2-4 | TRBV2 | CASSEGGVGKNIQYF
TRBJ1-2 | TRBV15 | CATSRDGIYGYTF
TRBJ2-7 | TRBV6-5 | CASRLGAGRYEQYF
TRBJ2-3 | TRBV7-3 | CASSLAGLAGTSTDTQYF
TRBJ2-1 | TRBV6-6 | CASSATGYNEQFF
TRBJ1-4 | TRBV6-5 | CASSTGQWNEKLFF
TRBJ1-1 | TRBV9 | CASSVLQGDMNTEAFF
TRBJ2-5 | TRBV13 | CASSLGGVETQYF
TRBJ2-7 | TRBV6-6 | CASRTSFGNWYF
TRBJ1-5 | TRBV6-5 | CASSYHEGQNNQPQHF
TRBJ1-3 | TRBV4-1 | CASSRPGTGDYSGNTIYF
TRBJ1-1 | TRBV19 | CASSIGDGGRLEAFF
TRBJ2-5 | TRBV6-4 | CASSDDTSRREQETQYF
TRBJ2-2 | TRBV7-9 | CASSLIRPGGSGALFF
TRBJ2-5 | TRBV7-2 | CASSLLEISWDLKETQYF
TRBJ1-3 | TRBV19 | CASSHPGGISGNTIYF
TRBJ1-1 | TRBV16 | CASSQQGASNTEAFF
TRBJ2-7 | TRBV4-1 | CASSRSGQTNYEQYF
TRBJ1-5 | TRBV6-5 | CASSKQGRERQPQHF
TRBJ2-6 | TRBV2 | CASSGLGLEYSGANVLTF
TRBJ1-2 | TRBV6-5 | CASSYNANRVKSGYTF
TRBJ2-5 | TRBV30 | CAWSSQETQYF
TRBJ2-1 | TRBV6-1 | CASSEFRTGGSIEQFF
TRBJ2-3 | TRBV9 | CASSVGTRSTDTQYF
TRBJ1-5 | TRBV15 | CATSRDTDPRGQPQHF
TRBJ2-7 | TRBV9 | CASSADSRGPLHGEQYF
TRBJ2-3 | TRBV5-6 | CATPEGLAGGGGTDTQYF
TRBJ2-2 | TRBV7-3 | CASSLGAGPGELFF
TRBJ2-7 | TRBV5-1 | CASSLSTSGGYEQYF
TRBJ2-4 | TRBV5-6 | CASSSRWGEAKNIQYF
TRBJ2-1 | TRBV7-3 | CASSLTSINNEQFF
TRBJ1-2 | TRBV27 | CASKTSGVNYGYTF
TRBJ1-1 | TRBV19 | CASKLTGLKTEAFF
TRBJ1-5 | TRBV19 | CASTSTGGNQPQHF
TRBJ1-1 | TRBV7-8 | CASSLDRDREAFF
TRBJ2-6 | TRBV7-6 | CASSLWPPRTATHSGANVLTF
TRBJ1-4 | TRBV4-2 | CASSQVANEKLFF
TRBJ2-1 | TRBV7-6 | CASSLGRNEQFF
TRBJ1-2 | TRBV30 | CAWRMDRTNYGYTF
TRBJ1-5 | TRBV2 | CASSPDRTPQPQHF
TRBJ1-6 | TRBV19 | CASSLGEGYNSPLHF
TRBJ1-1 | TRBV11-2 | CASSLAGHTEAFF
TRBJ1-4 | TRBV28 | CASSSQNEKLFF
TRBJ2-3 | TRBV5-1 | CASSSGLAGPTDTQYF
TRBJ2-1 | TRBV9 | CASSVEVRLAGGHEQFF
TRBJ1-1 | TRBV10-2 | CASGLAGASFSAFF
TRBJ2-3 | TRBV11-2 | CASSSLFSSGTSTDTQYF